This T cell receptor beta chain stems from a study of CD8+CD57+ T cells in acquired aplastic anemia. Findings and caveats of the study: Shared by patients and controls, roughly 28 CD8+ CDR3s were abundant in patients.

In regard to this clonotype: Its specificity is unknown.

Germline CDR1 MNHEY, CDR2 SMNVEV (reference sequence). The trim removed 6 bases at V and 8 bases at J, leaving 9 bases unmatched. The CDR3 has 13 residues. The TCR beta profiling, which covered VDJ combination and CDR3 sequence, was carried out using genomic DNA as the template. In TCRdb, the reads were re-called with MiXCR into one record per CDR3 protein. Among 150,000 to 200,000 distinct CDR3 sequences listed, about 64% were seen once. The chain recombines TRBV27 with TRBJ1-2; 7 nucleotides line up with TRBD1. The sample taken for sequencing was sorted CD4+, CD8+, or CD8+CD57+ T cells (not recorded which) from PBMCs. The origin of this receptor is a human donor with severe aplastic anemia or a healthy control (not recorded which). Here the CDR3 DNA reads TGTGCCAGCAGGTCACAGGGGTCATGGGGCTACACCTTC. Translation gives CASRSQGSWGYTF.